The next 22 T cell receptor beta chains were all read from a single sample in a study of cytomegalovirus exposure and HLA in healthy donors. This table comes from immunoSEQ multiplex PCR, and its TCRdb copy is limited to in-frame clones, with some not included. The data contain some 110,000 clones, roughly 82% of them singletons. The sequencing sample was made of PBMCs. The receptor set was obtained from a man between 18 and 29 years old in good health and CMV-seronegative.

This chain joins TRBV6-5 and TRBJ2-7; TRBD1 matches at 7 bases. The CDR3 sequence is 13 residues long. Germline CDR1 and CDR2: MNHEY and SVGAGI. Germline trimming cut 5 bases from V and 5 bases from J; bases unmatched to any gene: 6. The CDR3 loop is CASSAQGFHEQYF. The CDR3 coding sequence is TGTGCCAGCAGTGCACAGGGGTTCCACGAGCAGTACTTC.

A few counts support this clone. V usage is TRBV29-1 and J usage is TRBJ1-1, with D possibly being TRBD1 (5 bases). The CDR3 length is 11 residues. Trimming left V 4 bases short and J 5 bases short, with 8 bases between. Germline-derived CDR1 and CDR2 are SQVTM and ANQGSEA. CDR3 sequence (DNA): TGCAGCGTTGGGTCAGGGACTGAAGCTTTCTTT. Translation: CSVGSGTEAFF.

The rearrangement uses TRBV28 and TRBJ2-7, with 10 bases lining up with TRBD1. Germline CDR1 MDHEN, CDR2 SYDVKM. The V gene end was trimmed by 8 bases and the J gene end by 2 bases; junction bases not matched to a gene: 18. The CDR3 contains 18 residues. The chain's CDR3 is CASPLNPWDRGIPYEQYF. CDR3 nucleotide sequence: TGTGCCAGCCCCTTGAATCCCTGGGACAGGGGCATCCCCTACGAGCAGTACTTC. Based on the CDR3 plus reference TRBV28 and TRBJ2-7, the full variable domain is DVKVTQSSRYLVKRTGEKVFLECVQDMDHENMFWYRQDPGLGLRLIYFSYDVKMKEKGDIPEGYSVSREKKERFSLILESASTNQTSMYLCASPLNPWDRGIPYEQYFGPGTRLTVT.

V and J are TRBV19 and TRBJ2-2; TRBD1 agrees at 7 bases. The V gene's germline CDR1 is LNHDA and CDR2 SQIVND (reference sequence). CDR3 length: 14 residues. The ends lost 6 bases at V and 4 bases at J; junction bases unmatched: 5. CDR3 region: CASRNTGATGELFF. The CDR3 DNA reads as TGTGCCAGTAGGAACACAGGGGCCACCGGGGAGCTGTTTTTT.

The chain couples TRBV6-1 to TRBJ1-3; 8 nucleotides line up with TRBD1. The V gene's germline CDR1 is MNHNS and CDR2 SASEGT. Trimming removed 11 bases from V and 2 bases from J; junction bases left unmatched: 8. There are 14 residues in the CDR3. Here the CDR3 DNA reads TGTGCCGGAAGCAGGGGGCTAACTGGAAACACCATATATTTT. As protein: CAGSRGLTGNTIYF.

The table lists this clone with a count of one. This rearrangement joins TRBV29-1 to TRBJ2-5; a weak D match, TRBD1 (6 bases). Trimming removed 0 bases at V and 3 bases at J, with 20 bases between. In germline, CDR1 is SQVTM, CDR2 ANQGSEA. The CDR3 has 17 residues. The CDR3 reads CSVEDPSQGSREETQYF. Written as DNA, the CDR3 is TGCAGCGTTGAAGACCCATCTCAGGGGTCCCGGGAAGAGACCCAGTACTTC.

This sequence joins TRBV5-6 and TRBJ2-5; 7 nucleotides line up with TRBD2. The CDR3 has 15 amino acids. Per germline, CDR1 SGHDT and CDR2 YYEEEE. Losses at the gene ends were 0 bases for V and 3 bases for J; bases not matched to a gene: 5. For the CDR3, the DNA is TGTGCCAGCAGCTTGGGCGGGAGTGACAAAGAGACCCAGTACTTC. It specifies CASSLGGSDKETQYF. Full variable domain (outside the CDR3, taken from reference TRBV5-6 and TRBJ2-5): DAGVTQSPTHLIKTRGQQVTLRCSPKSGHDTVSWYQQALGQGPQFIFQYYEEEERQRGNFPDRFSGHQFPNYSSELNVNALLLGDSALYLCASSLGGSDKETQYFGPGTRLLVL.

This rearrangement joins TRBV27 to TRBJ2-7; 7 bases align to TRBD1. The CDR3 loop spans 14 amino acids. With V trimmed by 6 bases and J by 3 bases, 8 bases remained unmatched. Germline V gene data show CDR1 as MNHEY and CDR2 as SMNVEV (reference sequence). In DNA, the CDR3 is TGTGCCAGCAGGGAGGCAGGGGGACGCTACGAGCAGTACTTC. Amino acid sequence: CASREAGGRYEQYF.

Here the CDR3 DNA reads TGTGCCAGCAGCGCTGCGGCGGTCTCCTACGAGCAGTACTTC. Translating it yields CASSAAAVSYEQYF. The J gene is TRBJ2-7, the V gene TRBV11-2; unclear D gene. This CDR3 region has 14 residues. Per the germline V gene, CDR1 is SGHAT and CDR2 is FQNNGV. With 5 bases removed from V and 0 bases from J, the gap between germline ends came to 11 bases.

The V gene is TRBV30, the J gene TRBJ1-1, with D possibly being TRBD1 (6 bases). The germline V gene encodes CDR1 GTSNPN and CDR2 SVGIG (reference sequence). The V end was cut by 4 bases, the J end by 9 bases, with 15 bases between. There are 12 residues in the CDR3. CDR3 DNA sequence: TGTGCCTGGATTACCCCAGGGGTCAAAGCTTTCTTT. Translating it yields CAWITPGVKAFF.

On this clone itself: The same CDR3 can be traced to other DNA sequences in this sample. The chain combines TRBV5-6 with TRBJ1-2, with TRBD1 identical over 9 bases. The CDR3 has 14 residues. V was clipped by 0 bases and J by 7 bases; unmatched bases: 4. Germline V gives CDR1 SGHDT, CDR2 YYEEEE. This CDR3 is CASSLGGQGGGYTF. The DNA of the CDR3 is TGTGCCAGCAGCTTGGGGGGACAGGGAGGTGGCTACACCTTC.

V usage is TRBV5-1 and J usage is TRBJ2-1; 12 nucleotides match TRBD2. This CDR3 comprises 18 residues. Germline V gene sequence: CDR1 SGHRS, CDR2 YFSETQ. The J segment lost 0 bases and the V segment lost 1 base, leaving 5 bases of the junction unmatched. CDR3 region: CASSLLLAGGSSYNEQFF. The CDR3 nucleotides are TGCGCCAGCAGCTTGTTACTAGCGGGGGGCAGCTCCTACAATGAGCAGTTCTTC.

The V and J genes are TRBV7-8 and TRBJ1-1; D unclear. Germline CDR1 is SGHVS and CDR2 is FQNEAQ. V was cut by 5 bases and J by 3 bases, with 13 bases left in between. The CDR3 has 14 residues. CDR3 in amino acids: CASSQDMGDTEAFF. The CDR3 nucleotides read TGTGCCAGCAGCCAAGACATGGGAGACACTGAAGCTTTCTTT.

V usage is TRBV10-1 and J usage is TRBJ2-2, with D perhaps TRBD1 (5 bases). CDR3 length: 14 amino acids. The V gene's germline CDR1 is WNHNN and CDR2 SYGVQD (reference sequence). V was pared by 6 bases and J by 0 bases, with 8 bases between. DNA for the CDR3: TGCGCCAGCAGGAAGACAGCGAACACCGGGGAGCTGTTTTTT. This sequence encodes CASRKTANTGELFF.

The V and J genes are TRBV5-4 and TRBJ1-1; D perhaps matches TRBD1 (5 bases). The germline CDR1 and CDR2 sequences are SGHNT and YYREEE (reference sequence). The CDR3 spans 13 residues. Trimming shortened V by 3 bases and J by 4 bases, and 10 bases separated the two germline ends. The CDR3 DNA follows: TGTGCCAGCAGCTCCACAGGTGTCACTGAAGCTTTCTTT. This sequence encodes CASSSTGVTEAFF.

The chain has TRBV7-9 and TRBJ2-2; the D is unclear. CDR1 is SEHNR and CDR2 is FQNEAQ in the germline V gene (reference sequence). The CDR3 consists of 17 residues. Trimming cost V 2 bases and J 4 bases, with 17 bases left between them. CDR3 residues: CASSLINGGSSTGELFF. CDR3 nucleotides: TGTGCCAGCAGCTTAATTAATGGCGGCTCATCCACCGGGGAGCTGTTTTTT.

There are a few counts of this clone. The chain uses TRBV5-4 and TRBJ2-4; TRBD1 agrees at 7 bases. The ends lost 4 bases at V and 0 bases at J; junction bases unmatched: 10. The CDR3 is 17 amino acids. Looked up from germline, CDR1 is SGHNT and CDR2 is YYREEE (reference sequence). This CDR3 is CASSRDTGVLAKNIQYF. Written as DNA, the CDR3 is TGTGCCAGCAGCCGAGACACAGGGGTCCTAGCCAAAAACATTCAGTACTTC. The full variable domain, completed using reference TRBV5-4 and TRBJ2-4, is ETGVTQSPTHLIKTRGQQVTLRCSSQSGHNTVSWYQQALGQGPQFIFQYYREEENGRGNFPPRFSGLQFPNYSSELNVNALELDDSALYLCASSRDTGVLAKNIQYFGAGTRLSVL.

The chain recombines TRBV29-1 with TRBJ2-5, with 7 nucleotides matching TRBD2. The V gene end was trimmed by 5 bases and the J gene end by 1 base; junction bases not matched to a gene: 7. This CDR3 has 14 residues. CDR1 SQVTM and CDR2 ANQGSEA come from the germline V gene. The CDR3 loop is CSVRLASGQETQYF. As DNA, the CDR3 is TGCAGCGTTCGTCTGGCTAGCGGCCAAGAGACCCAGTACTTC.

The chain combines TRBV27 with TRBJ1-5, with a weak D call TRBD1 (5 bases). In germline, CDR1 is MNHEY, CDR2 SMNVEV (reference sequence). This CDR3 comprises 14 residues. Trimming pared 6 bases from V and 4 bases from J, leaving 13 bases between. This chain's CDR3 is CASRGEGSNQPQHF. Written as DNA, the CDR3 is TGTGCCAGCAGGGGGGAGGGCAGTAATCAGCCCCAGCATTTT.

The chain couples TRBV6-1 to TRBJ2-1; TRBD1 matches 8 bases. The CDR3 extends over 16 amino acids. J lost 6 bases, V lost 3 bases, and 10 bases had no gene match. CDR1 MNHNS and CDR2 SASEGT come from the germline V gene. The CDR3 region is CASSDDRGIRGNEQFF. The CDR3 DNA is TGTGCCAGCAGTGACGACAGGGGTATACGTGGCAATGAGCAGTTCTTC.

The V gene is TRBV7-8, the J gene TRBJ2-4; 8 bases agree with TRBD1. The CDR3 is 17 residues long. Losses at the gene ends were 5 bases for V and 6 bases for J; bases not matched to a gene: 15. Germline CDR1 and CDR2: SGHVS and FQNEAQ. The CDR3 DNA is TGTGCCAGCAGCCTACCCCCTTGGGACAGGATCGGAAACATTCAGTACTTC. Protein product: CASSLPPWDRIGNIQYF.

V and J are TRBV5-1 and TRBJ2-7; D perhaps matches TRBD2 (6 bases). Germline V CDR1 and CDR2: SGHRS, YFSETQ. The CDR3 loop spans 15 amino acids. The V gene lost 0 bases and the J gene lost 2 bases, with 12 bases spanning the gap. The CDR3 loop reads CASSLEAGLTYEQYF. DNA of the CDR3: TGCGCCAGCAGCTTGGAGGCGGGGCTTACCTACGAGCAGTACTTC. The complete variable domain, with remaining parts taken from reference TRBV5-1 and TRBJ2-7, reads KAGVTQTPRYLIKTRGQQVTLSCSPISGHRSVSWYQQTPGQGLQFLFEYFSETQRNKGNFPGRFSGRQFSNSRSEMNVSTLELGDSALYLCASSLEAGLTYEQYFGPGTRLTVT.